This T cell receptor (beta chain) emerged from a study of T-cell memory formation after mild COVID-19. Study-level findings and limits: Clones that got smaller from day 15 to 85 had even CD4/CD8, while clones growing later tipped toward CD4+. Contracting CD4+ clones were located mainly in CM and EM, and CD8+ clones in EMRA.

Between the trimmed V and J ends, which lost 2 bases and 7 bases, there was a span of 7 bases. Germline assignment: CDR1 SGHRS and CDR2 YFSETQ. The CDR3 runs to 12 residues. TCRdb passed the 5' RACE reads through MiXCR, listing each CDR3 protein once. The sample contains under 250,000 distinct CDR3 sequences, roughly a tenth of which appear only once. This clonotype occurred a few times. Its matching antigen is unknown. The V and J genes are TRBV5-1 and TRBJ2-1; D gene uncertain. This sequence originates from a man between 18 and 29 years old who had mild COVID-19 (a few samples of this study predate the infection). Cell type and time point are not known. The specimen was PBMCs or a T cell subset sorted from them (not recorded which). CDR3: CASSFGENEQFF. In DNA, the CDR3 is TGCGCCAGCAGCTTTGGGGAAAATGAGCAGTTCTTC.